Shown below are 28 T cell receptor beta chains from a single sample sequenced in a study of CD8 T cells in Susac syndrome. RNA amounts of about 0.45 to 1 ug underwent reverse transcription with random hexamers. TCRdb reprocessed the immunoSEQ multiplex PCR reads with MiXCR, giving one entry per CDR3 protein. The sample yields roughly 250,000 distinct CDR3 sequences, about 95% seen once. Sequenced material: CD4+ T cells from PBMCs. The receptors originated from a human donor with Susac syndrome.

The CDR3 spells CATSRDAAALNQPQHF. CDR3 bases: TGTGCCACCAGCAGAGATGCGGCAGCTCTTAATCAGCCCCAGCATTTT. V and J are TRBV15 and TRBJ1-5; D gene ambiguous. V was clipped by 0 bases and J by 4 bases, with 13 bases between them. The CDR3 covers 16 residues. Germline loops: CDR1 LNHNV, CDR2 YYDKDF (reference sequence).

The chain joins TRBV9 to TRBJ1-1, with 8 bases aligning to TRBD1. The J segment lost 7 bases and the V segment lost 5 bases, leaving 13 bases of the junction unmatched. This CDR3 is 15 amino acids long. Germline CDR1 is SGDLS and CDR2 is YYNGEE. The CDR3: CASSGGQGRTSEAFF. The CDR3 DNA is TGTGCCAGCAGTGGAGGACAGGGACGAACAAGTGAAGCTTTCTTT.

The chain joins TRBV12-3 or TRBV12-4 to TRBJ2-4; D not resolved. Trimming took 3 bases from V and 0 from J, leaving 9 bases between them. This CDR3 is 15 amino acids long. The CDR3 region is CASSFGETAKNIQYF. CDR3 coding DNA: TGTGCCAGCAGTTTTGGGGAAACAGCCAAAAACATTCAGTACTTC.

V and J are TRBV20-1 and TRBJ2-2; a weak D match, TRBD1 (5 bases). Germline V lookup: CDR1 DFQATT, CDR2 SNEGSKA (reference sequence). The V and J ends lost 3 bases and 3 bases respectively, with 17 bases between them. The CDR3 loop spans 16 amino acids. The CDR3 DNA is TGCAGTGCTAGGATCTTGGGGATCAGGGACACCGGGGAGCTGTTTTTT. Translating it yields CSARILGIRDTGELFF.

The CDR3 DNA sequence: TGTGCCTGGAGTGTGGCGGAGAATCAGCCCCAGCATTTT. Its protein product is CAWSVAENQPQHF. V gene TRBV30 combines with J gene TRBJ1-5; D gene ambiguous. Per the germline V gene, CDR1 is GTSNPN and CDR2 is SVGIG (reference sequence). V shed 0 bases and J shed 4 bases, with 7 bases lying between them. The CDR3 contains 13 residues.

The chain links TRBV2 to TRBJ1-1; D is undetermined. Germline CDR1 and CDR2: SNHLY and FYNNEI. This CDR3 contains 15 residues. Trimming removed 6 bases from V and 4 bases from J, with 18 bases in between. CDR3 amino acids: CASRYLQTKGTEAFF. In DNA, the CDR3 is TGTGCCAGCAGATACCTACAGACAAAGGGCACTGAAGCTTTCTTT.

The CDR3 DNA is TGTGCCACCAGCTCCCAAGGGGCAGGGGAATTAGGTGGCTACACCTTC. It specifies CATSSQGAGELGGYTF. The chain employs TRBV24-1 and TRBJ1-2; TRBD1 might be the D (6 bases). The V and J ends lost 7 bases and 7 bases respectively, with 24 bases between them. CDR1 and CDR2 from the germline V gene are KGHDR and SFDVKD. This CDR3 contains 16 residues.

This chain links TRBV6-6 with TRBJ2-6, with no clear D. This CDR3 is 10 amino acids long. The germline gives CDR1 MNHNY, CDR2 SVGAGI (reference sequence). For the CDR3, the DNA is TGTGCTTCTGGGGCCAACGTCCTGACTTTC. It yields the protein CASGANVLTF.

This clonotype came up once. The chain couples TRBV3-1 to TRBJ1-4, with TRBD1 matching 10 bases. This CDR3 is 16 amino acids long. In germline, CDR1 is LGHDT, CDR2 YNNKEL (reference sequence). With V trimmed by 3 bases and J by 5 bases, 6 bases remained unmatched. As DNA, the CDR3 is TGTGCCAGCAGCCAGTTCCCGGGACAGGGGAATGAAAAACTGTTTTTT. Residues: CASSQFPGQGNEKLFF.

This chain joins TRBV2 and TRBJ2-7, with D uncertain. CDR3 length: 12 amino acids. Trimming removed 3 bases from V and 5 bases from J, with 8 bases in between. Germline lookup yields CDR1 SNHLY and CDR2 FYNNEI. This chain's CDR3 is CASSEGRNEQYF. The CDR3 nucleotides read TGTGCCAGCAGTGAGGGTCGGAACGAGCAGTACTTC. Full variable domain (outside the CDR3, taken from reference TRBV2 and TRBJ2-7): EPEVTQTPSHQVTQMGQEVILRCVPISNHLYFYWYRQILGQKVEFLVSFYNNEISEKSEIFDDQFSVERPDGSNFTLKIRSTKLEDSAMYFCASSEGRNEQYFGPGTRLTVT.

This chain uses TRBV12-3 or TRBV12-4 with TRBJ2-1; a possible D gene is TRBD1 (5 bases). V shed 6 bases and J shed 8 bases, with 20 bases lying between them. CDR3 length: 15 amino acids. Written as DNA, the CDR3 is TGTGCCAGCAGCCCGGAGTGGCTAGGGGCTGATGAGCAGTTCTTC. Protein product: CASSPEWLGADEQFF.

The rearrangement joins TRBV20-1 to TRBJ1-1; D may be TRBD1 (6 bases). CDR1 DFQATT and CDR2 SNEGSKA come from the germline V gene (reference sequence). The germline V and J ends were trimmed by 0 bases and 4 bases, with 12 bases remaining between them. This CDR3 has 14 residues. DNA for the CDR3: TGCAGTGCTAGAGATATAGGGGGAAGCACTGAAGCTTTCTTT. Its protein product is CSARDIGGSTEAFF.

The chain carries TRBV30 and TRBJ2-3; 15 bases are shared with TRBD2. CDR1 and CDR2 (germline): GTSNPN, SVGIG (reference sequence). V was clipped by 6 bases and J by 3 bases; unmatched bases: 13. The CDR3 is 18 amino acids. The CDR3 is CACPLGLAGGPRTDTQYF. The CDR3 DNA reads TGTGCCTGCCCCCTCGGACTAGCGGGAGGGCCTCGGACAGATACGCAGTATTTT. The full variable domain, in which reference TRBV30 and TRBJ2-3 provide the parts outside the CDR3, is SQTIHQWPATLVQPVGSPLSLECTVEGTSNPNLYWYRQAAGRGLQLLFYSVGIGQISSEVPQNLSASRPQDRQFILSSKKLLLSDSGFYLCACPLGLAGGPRTDTQYFGPGTRLTVL.

This chain links TRBV9 with TRBJ2-2, with D uncertain. Germline V lookup: CDR1 SGDLS, CDR2 YYNGEE. V lost 0 bases and J 3 bases, leaving 12 bases between the germline ends. This CDR3 has 16 amino acids. The CDR3 DNA sequence: TGTGCCAGCAGCGTAGATTACGGCACCTACACCGGGGAGCTGTTTTTT. As protein: CASSVDYGTYTGELFF.

The chain combines TRBV7-6 with TRBJ2-7; D unclear. CDR1 and CDR2 (germline): SGHVS, FNYEAQ. Trimming removed 5 bases from V and 0 bases from J, with 8 bases in between. The CDR3 covers 13 residues. The CDR3 bases are TGTGCCAGCAGCGTTGGACCCTCCTACGAGCAGTACTTC. Amino acids: CASSVGPSYEQYF.

The J gene is TRBJ1-2, the V gene TRBV20-1; D is unresolved. The CDR3 spans 13 residues. Germline values: CDR1 DFQATT, CDR2 SNEGSKA (reference sequence). The CDR3 loop reads CRPGVGPVYGYTF. Written as DNA, the CDR3 is TGCAGACCCGGGGTTGGGCCTGTCTATGGCTACACCTTC.

The chain combines TRBV12-3 or TRBV12-4 with TRBJ2-3; D not resolved. The CDR3 extends over 12 amino acids. V was trimmed by 8 bases and J by 5 bases, leaving 11 bases between them. This CDR3 is CASSLWGDTQYF. The CDR3 DNA reads TGTGCCAGCTCCCTTTGGGGAGATACGCAGTATTTT.

The CDR3 coding sequence is TGCGCCAGCAGCTTGCCGGGGCAGGTGAACACTGAAGCTTTCTTT. This encodes CASSLPGQVNTEAFF. The chain joins TRBV5-1 to TRBJ1-1, with D possibly being TRBD1 (5 bases). Germline CDR1 is SGHRS and CDR2 is YFSETQ. The V gene lost 1 base and the J gene lost 0 bases, with 10 bases spanning the gap. The CDR3 loop spans 15 amino acids.

The DNA of the CDR3 is TGTGCCAGCAGTTACCTCGGAACATACGAGCAGTACTTC. Protein: CASSYLGTYEQYF. The V gene is TRBV6-5, the J gene TRBJ2-7; D gene uncertain. Germline V gives CDR1 MNHEY, CDR2 SVGAGI. There are 13 residues in the CDR3. Trimming removed 2 bases at V and 4 bases at J, with 9 bases between.

J is TRBJ1-2 and V is TRBV7-2, with 7 bases identical to TRBD1. Trimming took 1 base from V and 6 from J; bases not matched to a gene: 5. The CDR3 loop spans 14 amino acids. Germline V gene sequence: CDR1 SGHTA, CDR2 FQGNSA. The CDR3 sequence is CASSLEPTGHGYTF. CDR3 DNA sequence: TGTGCCAGCAGCTTAGAACCGACAGGGCATGGCTACACCTTC.

V is TRBV18 and J is TRBJ2-7; 13 bases are a match to TRBD2. Trimming cost V 2 bases and J 5 bases; bases outside gene matches: 3. CDR1 is KGHSH, CDR2 LQKENI, per germline. The CDR3 loop spans 15 amino acids. DNA for the CDR3: TGTGCCAGCTCACCAACGGGACTAGCGGGGCACGAGCAGTACTTC. Protein sequence: CASSPTGLAGHEQYF.

V usage is TRBV9 and J usage is TRBJ2-1; D might be TRBD2 (6 bases). CDR1 SGDLS and CDR2 YYNGEE come from the germline V gene. The V and J ends lost 1 base and 10 bases respectively, with 15 bases between them. The CDR3 contains 14 residues. As DNA, the CDR3 is TGTGCCAGCAGCGTAAGGGACTCCACTCACGAGCAGTTCTTC. Translation: CASSVRDSTHEQFF.

The rearrangement links TRBV20-1 to TRBJ2-7, with 10 bases lining up with TRBD1. The J segment lost 4 bases and the V segment lost 3 bases, leaving 9 bases of the junction unmatched. CDR1 and CDR2 from the germline V gene are DFQATT and SNEGSKA (reference sequence). The CDR3 loop spans 15 amino acids. DNA of the CDR3: TGCAGTGCTAGGTCGCCGGGACAGGGGACTTACGAGCAGTACTTC. This codes for CSARSPGQGTYEQYF.

The chain carries TRBV7-9 and TRBJ1-5; no clear D gene. Germline-derived CDR1 and CDR2 are SEHNR and FQNEAQ (reference sequence). Trimming left V 1 base short and J 11 bases short, with 12 bases between. This CDR3 has 13 residues. This CDR3 reads CASSLEGVSTQHF. In DNA form, the CDR3 reads TGTGCCAGCAGCTTAGAAGGAGTATCGACCCAGCATTTT.

This chain joins TRBV20-1 and TRBJ1-1; possible D gene TRBD1, 5 bases. The germline CDR1 and CDR2 sequences are DFQATT and SNEGSKA (reference sequence). Deletions cut 2 bases from V and 3 bases from J, with 10 bases between. The CDR3 contains 13 residues. The CDR3 is CSARYTGYTEAFF. The CDR3 nucleotides read TGCAGTGCTAGATACACAGGATACACTGAAGCTTTCTTT.

The rearrangement uses TRBV15 and TRBJ1-5; TRBD1 is a possible D gene (6 bases). There are 15 residues in the CDR3. Trimming removed 2 bases at V and 0 bases at J, with 8 bases between. The germline V gene has CDR1 LNHNV and CDR2 YYDKDF (reference sequence). CDR3 coding DNA: TGTGCCACCAGCAGACCAGGGGTTAGCAATCAGCCCCAGCATTTT. It is translated as CATSRPGVSNQPQHF.

CDR3 region: CASSVALNQETQYF. CDR3 DNA: TGTGCCAGCAGCGTAGCTCTAAACCAAGAGACCCAGTACTTC. The chain uses TRBV9 and TRBJ2-5; D is ambiguous. V dropped 0 bases and J dropped 0 bases, with 6 bases sitting between them. The CDR3 runs to 14 residues. Germline V gene sequence: CDR1 SGDLS, CDR2 YYNGEE.

The chain couples TRBV12-3 or TRBV12-4 to TRBJ1-4, with 8 bases fitting TRBD1. The CDR3 runs 15 residues. Germline trimming cut 4 bases from V and 7 bases from J; bases unmatched to any gene: 8. Here the CDR3 reads CASSSPGGAFEKLFF. The CDR3 nucleotides are TGTGCCAGCAGTTCGCCAGGGGGCGCGTTTGAAAAACTGTTTTTT.